This T cell receptor beta chain was observed in a study of T cells in Graves' hyperthyroidism and ophthalmopathy. Any patient presenting with uncontrolled infection, other autoimmune disease, pregnancy or lactation was left out. Overall study results and limits: Most clonotypes expanded in the thyroid (above 0.001) were also present in blood. A model of 13 V-J features distinguished ophthalmopathy from stable hyperthyroidism.

This clonotype was counted ten times or more. Its antigen is unknown. V lost 0 bases to trimming and J lost 14 bases, with 21 bases between them. Germline lookup yields CDR1 SNHLY and CDR2 FYNNEI. The CDR3 totals 15 residues. RNA transcripts provided the source from which TCR beta CDR3 regions were amplified. An initial round of RT-PCR targeting the TCR CDR3 relied on the HTBI primer set. TCRdb redid the calling of the multiplex PCR reads with MiXCR, one entry per CDR3 protein. The profile covers hundreds of thousands of distinct CDR3 sequences, with 18% appearing a single time and over 15% taken by the ten largest.

The origin of this receptor is a woman aged 45-60 years with Graves' hyperthyroidism that later progressed to Graves' ophthalmopathy. The specimen sequenced was blood. The chain recombines TRBV2 with TRBJ2-3; D remains ambiguous. CDR3 loop: CASSEAGDFVPLRYF. Here the CDR3 DNA reads TGTGCCAGCAGTGAAGCAGGTGACTTTGTTCCCCTTCGGTATTTT.